The 27 T cell receptor beta chains presented below share a single source sample, sequenced in a study of blood T cell repertoires in COVID-19. Here immunoSEQ multiplex PCR was the method, and the copy in TCRdb shows in-frame clones only, minus some. The table has 300,000 or so clones, around 87% seen once. The specimen was peripheral blood. The origin of the receptors is a man between 70 and 80 years old with acute or convalescent COVID-19.

In DNA, the CDR3 is TGTGCCACCCCGGGACAGGGGGCCGCAGGGCGCACAGATACGCAGTATTTT. Its translation: CATPGQGAAGRTDTQYF. The chain uses TRBV6-4 and TRBJ2-3; 12 nucleotides match TRBD1. The CDR3 contains 17 residues. Germline CDR1 reads MRHNA; CDR2 reads SNTAGT. V lost 10 bases to trimming and J lost 1 base; unmatched junction nucleotides: 12.

This rearrangement joins TRBV5-5 to TRBJ2-3; 9 bases agree with TRBD1. Per germline, CDR1 SGHKS and CDR2 YYEKEE (reference sequence). V was clipped by 4 bases and J by 2 bases; unmatched bases: 8. The CDR3 sequence is 16 residues long. DNA for the CDR3: TGTGCCAGCAGCCTGACAGGGGGATTTCCCACAGATACGCAGTATTTT. This gives the protein CASSLTGGFPTDTQYF.

This clone was seen more than once but under ten times. This sequence joins TRBV28 and TRBJ2-1; D not certain. V lost 5 bases and J lost 9, with 11 bases in between. Germline V lookup: CDR1 MDHEN, CDR2 SYDVKM. The CDR3 loop spans 12 amino acids. CDR3 nucleotides: TGTGCCAGCAGTGCTTCTGTTAGTGAGCAGTTCTTC. This sequence encodes CASSASVSEQFF.

The chain carries TRBV6-2 or TRBV6-3 and TRBJ2-1; a weak D match, TRBD1 (5 bases). Germline V gene lookup returns CDR1 MNHEY and CDR2 SVGEGT. Trimming shortened V by 6 bases and J by 9 bases, and 15 bases separated the two germline ends. The CDR3 sequence is 13 residues long. CDR3: CASSRLRVSEQFF. CDR3 sequence (DNA): TGTGCCAGCAGCCGGCTCAGGGTGAGTGAGCAGTTCTTC.

The V and J genes are TRBV7-2 and TRBJ2-7; D is ambiguous. V dropped 1 base and J dropped 0 bases, with 7 bases sitting between them. The germline V gene has CDR1 SGHTA and CDR2 FQGNSA. The CDR3 is 14 amino acids. This chain's CDR3 is CASSLGRSSYEQYF. The CDR3 region has the DNA TGTGCCAGCAGCTTAGGAAGGAGCTCCTACGAGCAGTACTTC.

The chain couples TRBV7-9 to TRBJ1-2, with unresolved D. The CDR3 has 13 amino acids. The germline gives CDR1 SEHNR, CDR2 FQNEAQ (reference sequence). The V and J ends lost 1 base and 8 bases respectively, with 11 bases between them. The CDR3 sequence is CASSLDIFRGYTF. CDR3 bases: TGTGCCAGCAGCTTAGACATCTTCAGGGGCTACACCTTC.

This clone was recorded only once. The chain has TRBV4-1 and TRBJ2-7; D uncertain. The CDR3 sequence is 14 residues long. Germline CDR1 is MGHRA and CDR2 is YSYEKL. Trimming left V 1 base short and J 0 bases short, with 7 bases between. In DNA, the CDR3 is TGCGCCAGCAGCCAAGTCGGTCTCTCCTACGAGCAGTACTTC. Translating gives CASSQVGLSYEQYF.

With respect to this clone: An end of the junction differs from the germline gene, which may be a read error. The chain is built from TRBV2 and TRBJ1-5, with 10 nucleotides matching TRBD1. This CDR3 spans 13 amino acids. Germline loops: CDR1 SNHLY, CDR2 FYNNEI. CDR3 coding DNA: TGTGCCACCAGGGACAGGGGTAATCTGCCCCAGCATTTT. It yields the protein CATRDRGNLPQHF.

The chain employs TRBV18 and TRBJ2-3, with D hard to call. From germline, CDR1 is KGHSH and CDR2 LQKENI. Trimming pared 3 bases from V and 2 bases from J, leaving 6 bases between. There are 13 residues in the CDR3. For the CDR3, the DNA is TGTGCCAGCTCACCGAGGTTCACAGATACGCAGTATTTT. This codes for CASSPRFTDTQYF.

J is TRBJ1-5 and V is TRBV7-2; maybe TRBD1 (5 bases). Germline values: CDR1 SGHTA, CDR2 FQGNSA. The CDR3 is 13 residues long. V gave up 5 bases and J gave up 6 bases, with 11 bases separating them. The CDR3, as DNA: TGTGCCAGCAGCGGACCCGGGGGTCAGCCCCAGCATTTT. Encoded protein: CASSGPGGQPQHF. The whole variable domain, filled in from reference TRBV7-2 and TRBJ1-5, reads GAGVSQSPSNKVTEKGKDVELRCDPISGHTALYWYRQSLGQGLEFLIYFQGNSAPDKSGLPSDRFSAERTGGSVSTLTIQRTQQEDSAVYLCASSGPGGQPQHFGDGTRLSIL.

This clone has a handful of counts. The chain recombines TRBV9 with TRBJ2-7; 7 bases map to TRBD2. CDR1 is SGDLS, CDR2 YYNGEE, per germline. There are 15 residues in the CDR3. V was pared by 0 bases and J by 2 bases, with 5 bases of the junction left unmatched. The DNA of the CDR3 is TGTGCCAGCAGCGTAGGGGAGGGCGTAACCTACGAGCAGTACTTC. Protein product: CASSVGEGVTYEQYF.

The CDR3 loop is CAWSQMYEQYF. The CDR3 DNA is TGTGCCTGGAGTCAAATGTACGAGCAGTACTTC. The rearrangement joins TRBV30 to TRBJ2-7; D unresolved. The CDR3 has 11 residues. The germline CDR1 and CDR2 sequences are GTSNPN and SVGIG (reference sequence). The V and J ends lost 2 bases and 4 bases respectively, with 6 bases between them.

Concerning this clone: Additional DNA sequences in this sample encode the identical CDR3. The J gene is TRBJ2-2, the V gene TRBV7-2, with D maybe TRBD2 (6 bases). The CDR3 loop spans 15 amino acids. Trimming took off 2 bases at V and 1 base at J, with 8 bases between the two ends. The germline V gene encodes CDR1 SGHTA and CDR2 FQGNSA. The CDR3 DNA reads as TGTGCCAGCAGCTTATCCGGGAGGAACACCGGGGAGCTGTTTTTT. This sequence encodes CASSLSGRNTGELFF.

The table lists this clone with a count of one. V gene TRBV4-3 combines with J gene TRBJ1-6; 9 nucleotides line up with TRBD1. There are 16 residues in the CDR3. The junction had 7 bases not matched to a gene; V was cut back by 3 bases and J by 7 bases. CDR1 and CDR2 (germline): LGHNA, YSLEER. The CDR3 nucleotides read TGCGCCAGCAGCCATGCACCGGGACAGGGAAATTCACCCCTCCACTTT. Translation: CASSHAPGQGNSPLHF.

J is TRBJ2-3 and V is TRBV6-2 or TRBV6-3; the D is unclear. Per germline, CDR1 MNHEY and CDR2 SVGEGT. This CDR3 is 16 amino acids long. V was pared by 2 bases and J by 2 bases, with 14 bases between. CDR3 region: CASSYATQHHTDTQYF. The CDR3 DNA reads TGTGCCAGCAGTTACGCGACACAACACCACACAGATACGCAGTATTTT.

CDR3 nucleotides: TGTGCCAGCAGTTCGACAGACGGGGGGTATGGCTACACCTTC. This sequence encodes CASSSTDGGYGYTF. The chain couples TRBV27 to TRBJ1-2; D is possibly TRBD1 (5 bases). Trimming removed 4 bases from V and 5 bases from J, with 14 bases in between. Germline V gene sequence: CDR1 MNHEY, CDR2 SMNVEV (reference sequence). CDR3 length: 14 amino acids.

The chain is built from TRBV7-9 and TRBJ1-1, with TRBD1 as a possible D gene (6 bases). The CDR3 sequence is 14 residues long. Germline values: CDR1 SEHNR, CDR2 FQNEAQ (reference sequence). V was trimmed by 5 bases and J by 4 bases, leaving 14 bases between them. This CDR3 is CASSPQGSSTEAFF. The DNA for the CDR3 is TGTGCCAGCAGCCCACAGGGTTCGAGCACTGAAGCTTTCTTT.

The chain combines TRBV28 with TRBJ2-2; possible D gene TRBD2, 5 bases. Germline V CDR1 and CDR2: MDHEN, SYDVKM. The CDR3 totals 14 residues. V gave up 6 bases and J gave up 3 bases, with 11 bases separating them. CDR3 residues: CASRRPSYTGELFF. In nucleotides, the CDR3 is TGTGCCAGCAGGCGCCCTAGCTACACCGGGGAGCTGTTTTTT.

The V and J genes are TRBV3-1 (or the pseudogene TRBV3-2) and TRBJ2-2; D ambiguous. CDR1 and CDR2 (germline): LGHDT, YNNKEL (reference sequence). With 0 bases removed from V and 7 bases from J, the gap between germline ends came to 6 bases. This CDR3 region has 13 residues. The DNA of the CDR3 is TGTGCCAGCAGCCAAGATGCGGACGGGGAGCTGTTTTTT. Protein: CASSQDADGELFF.

This rearrangement joins TRBV9 to TRBJ2-2, with D possibly being TRBD2 (7 bases). V lost 4 bases, J lost 0 bases, and 16 bases lay in between. The CDR3 consists of 17 residues. Germline lookup yields CDR1 SGDLS and CDR2 YYNGEE. The CDR3, as DNA: TGTGCCAGCAGCCGTAGGGGGGGGGCCCCGAACACCGGGGAGCTGTTTTTT. Amino acids: CASSRRGGAPNTGELFF.

V and J are TRBV4-2 and TRBJ1-1; TRBD1 matches 7 bases. The junction had 7 bases not matched to a gene; V was cut back by 0 bases and J by 3 bases. The CDR3 is 16 residues long. CDR1 and CDR2 from the germline V gene are LGHNA and YNFKEQ. Written as DNA, the CDR3 is TGTGCCAGCAGCCAAGACGGCGACAGGGCGGACACTGAAGCTTTCTTT. Translating gives CASSQDGDRADTEAFF.

This chain joins TRBV5-1 and TRBJ1-2; 7 bases align to TRBD1. Germline-derived CDR1 and CDR2 are SGHRS and YFSETQ. The CDR3 sequence is 13 residues long. V was clipped by 5 bases and J by 5 bases; unmatched bases: 6. CDR3 sequence (DNA): TGCGCCAGCAGACGACAGGGACCATATGGCTACACCTTC. Translation gives CASRRQGPYGYTF.

The chain uses TRBV6-2 or TRBV6-3 and TRBJ2-5; D is undetermined. V lost 3 bases and J 4 bases, leaving 6 bases between the germline ends. The V gene's germline CDR1 is MNHEY and CDR2 SVGEGT. This CDR3 comprises 12 residues. CDR3 region: CASSYGAETQYF. The CDR3 DNA reads as TGTGCCAGCAGTTATGGAGCAGAGACCCAGTACTTC.

This chain joins TRBV28 and TRBJ1-1; D possibly corresponds to TRBD1 (6 bases). The CDR3 is 15 amino acids. Between the trimmed V and J ends, which lost 4 bases and 1 base, there was a span of 13 bases. Germline V gene lookup returns CDR1 MDHEN and CDR2 SYDVKM. The CDR3 spells CASSSPGQKNTEAFF. In DNA, the CDR3 is TGTGCCAGCAGTTCACCGGGACAAAAGAACACTGAAGCTTTCTTT. Using reference TRBV28 and TRBJ1-1 for the parts outside the CDR3, the full variable domain is DVKVTQSSRYLVKRTGEKVFLECVQDMDHENMFWYRQDPGLGLRLIYFSYDVKMKEKGDIPEGYSVSREKKERFSLILESASTNQTSMYLCASSSPGQKNTEAFFGQGTRLTVV.

A few counts support this clone. CDR3 coding DNA: TGCGCCAGCAGCCAACCTCTGGGCTCTAAAGGCTATGGCTACACCTTC. Protein sequence: CASSQPLGSKGYGYTF. The V and J genes are TRBV4-1 and TRBJ1-2; D unresolved. This CDR3 region has 16 residues. Trimming left V 2 bases short and J 4 bases short, with 17 bases between. CDR1 and CDR2 from the germline V gene are MGHRA and YSYEKL.

This clone was picked up one time. The chain links TRBV5-1 to TRBJ2-3; 12 bases match TRBD2. The CDR3 length is 18 residues. Germline CDR1 is SGHRS and CDR2 is YFSETQ. J gave up 7 bases and V 1 base, and 13 bases lay outside the gene matches. The chain's CDR3 is CASSLTVFLAGGLNTQYF. The CDR3 nucleotides read TGCGCCAGCAGCTTGACCGTTTTCCTAGCGGGGGGGCTCAATACGCAGTATTTT. The full variable domain, rest sourced from reference TRBV5-1 and TRBJ2-3, is KAGVTQTPRYLIKTRGQQVTLSCSPISGHRSVSWYQQTPGQGLQFLFEYFSETQRNKGNFPGRFSGRQFSNSRSEMNVSTLELGDSALYLCASSLTVFLAGGLNTQYFGPGTRLTVL.

This clone was recorded once. The chain couples TRBV18 to TRBJ2-1; 14 bases are shared with TRBD2. Germline V gene data show CDR1 as KGHSH and CDR2 as LQKENI. V dropped 3 bases and J dropped 6; count of bases not matched to a gene: 10. CDR3 length equals 18 residues. The CDR3 sequence: CASSPGTSGSSIGNEQFF. CDR3 nucleotides: TGTGCCAGCTCACCGGGGACTAGCGGGAGTTCGATAGGCAATGAGCAGTTCTTC. Variable domain in full (rest from reference TRBV18 and TRBJ2-1): NAGVMQNPRHLVRRRGQEARLRCSPMKGHSHVYWYRQLPEEGLKFMVYLQKENIIDESGMPKERFSAEFPKEGPSILRIQQVVRGDSAAYFCASSPGTSGSSIGNEQFFGPGTRLTVL.